This T cell receptor (beta chain) appears in the sequencing data of a study of blood T cell repertoires in COVID-19. Study background: Samples came from the United States, Italy and Spain, spanning acute and convalescent COVID-19. The analysed material was cDNA or gDNA that came from T cells, B-cell-depleted T cells, or PBMCs.

The CDR3 is 12 residues long. The germline V gene encodes CDR1 MNHEY and CDR2 SMNVEV (reference sequence). The V gene end was trimmed by 3 bases and the J gene end by 11 bases; junction bases not matched to a gene: 4. This clone was counted once. How the authors handled the data: Estimated nucleated cell counts came from reference gene primer amplification. TCRdb's table, derived via immunoSEQ multiplex PCR, lists solely in-frame clones and lacks some. V, J and clone size were drawn from that table, and D and trimming were deduced from the DNA. In the table there are almost 100,000 clones, about nine tenths of which are singletons.

This chain connects TRBV27 to TRBJ2-1, with 7 bases fitting TRBD2. The specimen was peripheral blood. The receptor's source is a middle-aged man with acute or convalescent COVID-19. The CDR3 sequence is CASSFVGGKQFF. In DNA, the CDR3 is TGTGCCAGCAGTTTCGTGGGAGGGAAGCAGTTCTTC.